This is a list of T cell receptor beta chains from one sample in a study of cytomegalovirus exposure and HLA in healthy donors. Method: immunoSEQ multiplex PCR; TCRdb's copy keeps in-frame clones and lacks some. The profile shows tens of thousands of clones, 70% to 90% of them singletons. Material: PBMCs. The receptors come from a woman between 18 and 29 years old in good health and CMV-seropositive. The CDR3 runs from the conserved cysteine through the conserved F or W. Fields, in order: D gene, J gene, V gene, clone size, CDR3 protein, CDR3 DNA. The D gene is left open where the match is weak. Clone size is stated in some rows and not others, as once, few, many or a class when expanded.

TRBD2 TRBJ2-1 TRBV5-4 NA CASSLGDSGRNEQFF TGTGCCAGCAGCTTAGGGGATAGCGGGAGAAATGAGCAGTTCTTC
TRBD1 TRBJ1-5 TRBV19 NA CASTTGAQGARVVQHF TGTGCCAGTACTACCGGGGCACAGGGGGCCCGAGTGGTCCAGCATTTT
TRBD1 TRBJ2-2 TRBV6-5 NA CASSEQGDTGELFF TGTGCCAGCAGTGAACAGGGGGACACCGGGGAGCTGTTTTTT
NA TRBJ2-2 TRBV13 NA CASSSLGKSGDTGELFF TGTGCCAGCAGCTCCCTCGGTAAGTCGGGTGACACCGGGGAGCTGTTTTTT
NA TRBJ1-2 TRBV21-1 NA CASPFDSNYGYTF TGTGCCAGCCCCTTCGACAGTAACTATGGCTACACCTTC
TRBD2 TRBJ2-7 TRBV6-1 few CASSPTSGGADEQYF TGTGCCAGCAGTCCTACTAGCGGGGGGGCCGACGAGCAGTACTTC
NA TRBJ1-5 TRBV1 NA CTSSQDRNQPQHF TGCACCAGCAGCCAAGATAGAAATCAGCCCCAGCATTTT
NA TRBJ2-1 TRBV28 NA CASRSRDRNVIAGYHEQFF TGTGCCAGCAGAAGCCGGGACAGAAATGTAATAGCGGGATACCATGAGCAGTTCTTC
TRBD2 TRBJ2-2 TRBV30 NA CAWRLAGVTGELFF TGTGCCTGGAGACTAGCGGGGGTGACCGGGGAGCTGTTTTTT
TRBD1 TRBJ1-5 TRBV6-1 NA CASSGSSEGAPENQPQHF TGTGCCAGCAGTGGATCGAGCGAGGGGGCGCCGGAAAATCAGCCCCAGCATTTT
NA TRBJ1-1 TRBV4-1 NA CASSQDTGNTEAFF TGCGCCAGCAGCCAAGATACGGGAAACACTGAAGCTTTCTTT
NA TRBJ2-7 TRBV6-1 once CASYSGGPKSYEQYF TGTGCCAGCTACTCAGGGGGGCCCAAGTCCTACGAGCAGTACTTC
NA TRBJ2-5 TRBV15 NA CATSRDPSTRETQYF TGTGCCACCAGCAGAGATCCCTCGACACGAGAGACCCAGTACTTC
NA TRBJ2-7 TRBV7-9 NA CASSLGADYEQYF TGTGCCAGCAGCTTAGGTGCGGACTACGAGCAGTACTTC
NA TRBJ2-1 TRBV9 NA CASSGLSYDEQFF TGTGCCAGCAGCGGACTTAGCTACGATGAGCAGTTCTTC
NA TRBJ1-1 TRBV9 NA CASSVVSGMNTEAFF TGTGCCAGCAGCGTAGTTTCGGGGATGAACACTGAAGCTTTCTTT
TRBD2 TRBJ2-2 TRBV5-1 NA CASSPYSGVTGELFF TGCGCCAGCAGCCCTTACAGCGGGGTCACCGGGGAGCTGTTTTTT
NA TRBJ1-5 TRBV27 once CASSSGGSEQPQHF TGTGCCAGCAGTTCGGGTGGGTCGGAACAGCCCCAGCATTTT
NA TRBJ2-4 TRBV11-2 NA CASSQRTGAKNIQYF TGTGCCAGCAGCCAGAGGACTGGAGCCAAAAACATTCAGTACTTC
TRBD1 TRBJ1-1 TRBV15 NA CATSAPSGGSGAFF TGTGCCACCAGCGCCCCCTCAGGGGGGTCGGGAGCTTTCTTT
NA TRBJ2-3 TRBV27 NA CASSRTPTSTDTQYF TGTGCCAGCAGTCGGACACCCACTAGCACAGATACGCAGTATTTT
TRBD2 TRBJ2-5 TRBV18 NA CASSPRRLAVQETQYF TGTGCCAGCTCACCACGAAGACTAGCGGTCCAAGAGACCCAGTACTTC
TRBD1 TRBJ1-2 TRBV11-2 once CASSSDRVGGYTF TGTGCCAGCAGCTCGGACAGGGTCGGCGGCTACACCTTC
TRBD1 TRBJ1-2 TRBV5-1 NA CASRLSEGAPNYGYTF TGCGCCAGCAGATTGTCGGAGGGGGCGCCTAACTATGGCTACACCTTC
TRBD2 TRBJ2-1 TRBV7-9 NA CASSLLAGVIRGSYNEQFF TGTGCCAGCAGCTTGCTAGCGGGAGTAATCCGGGGCTCCTACAATGAGCAGTTCTTC
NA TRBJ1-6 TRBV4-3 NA CASSQDAQNNSPLHF TGCGCCAGCAGCCAAGATGCCCAGAATAATTCACCCCTCCACTTT
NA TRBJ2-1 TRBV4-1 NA CASSPYFGQTHYNEQFF TGCGCCAGCAGCCCATACTTTGGGCAGACGCACTACAATGAGCAGTTCTTC
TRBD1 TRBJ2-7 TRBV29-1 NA CSVGEAGGEYEQYF TGCAGCGTGGGAGAGGCAGGGGGCGAATACGAGCAGTACTTC
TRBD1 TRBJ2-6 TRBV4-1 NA CASNDRGSGANVLTF TGCGCCAGCAACGACAGGGGCTCTGGGGCCAACGTCCTGACTTTC
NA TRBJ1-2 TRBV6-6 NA CASSPNTGFRGYTF TGTGCCAGCAGCCCCAATACAGGGTTTCGTGGCTACACCTTC
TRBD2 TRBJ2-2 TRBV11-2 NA CASSPRTSGGTGELFF TGTGCCAGCAGTCCTCGGACTAGCGGGGGCACCGGGGAGCTGTTTTTT
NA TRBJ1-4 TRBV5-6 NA CASSLASVEKLFF TGTGCCAGCAGCTTGGCTAGTGTTGAAAAACTGTTTTTT
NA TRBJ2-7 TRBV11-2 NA CASSLGLSEQYF TGTGCCAGCAGCTTAGGTCTCTCCGAGCAGTACTTC
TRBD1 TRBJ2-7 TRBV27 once CASSFNPGGEQYF TGTGCCAGCAGTTTTAACCCAGGGGGCGAGCAGTACTTC
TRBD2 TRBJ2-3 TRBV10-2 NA CASRGLAGDRGTQYF TGCGCCAGCAGGGGACTAGCGGGAGACCGGGGTACGCAGTATTTT
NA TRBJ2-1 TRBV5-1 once CASSLDAGVSSYNEQFF TGCGCCAGCAGCTTGGATGCCGGGGTGAGCTCCTACAATGAGCAGTTCTTC
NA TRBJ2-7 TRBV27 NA CASSSTPYEQYF TGTGCCAGCAGTTCCACACCCTACGAGCAGTACTTC
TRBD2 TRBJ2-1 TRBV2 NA CASSRLAGDYNEQFF TGTGCCAGTTCCAGACTAGCGGGAGACTACAATGAGCAGTTCTTC
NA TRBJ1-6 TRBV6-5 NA CASRQDSSYNSPLHF TGTGCCAGCAGACAAGACAGCTCCTATAATTCACCCCTCCACTTT
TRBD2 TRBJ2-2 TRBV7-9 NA CASSSHTARASGITGELFF TGTGCCAGCAGCTCGCACACCGCTAGGGCTAGCGGGATAACCGGGGAGCTGTTTTTT
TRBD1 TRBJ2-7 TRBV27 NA CASTLTGGSSYEQYF TGTGCCAGCACCCTAACAGGGGGAAGCTCCTACGAGCAGTACTTC
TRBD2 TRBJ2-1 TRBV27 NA CASSPEGLSLSETRIF TGTGCCAGCAGTCCTGAGGGACTATCGCTTTCAGAAACGAGAATCTTC
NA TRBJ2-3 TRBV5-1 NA CASSSLWGQSDTQYF TGCGCCAGCAGCTCTCTATGGGGGCAAAGCGATACGCAGTATTTT
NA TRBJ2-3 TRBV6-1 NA CASSPREADTQYF TGTGCCAGCAGTCCCAGGGAGGCAGATACGCAGTATTTT
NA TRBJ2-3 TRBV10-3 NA CAISEFQGTPFTDTQYF TGTGCCATCAGTGAGTTTCAAGGGACTCCCTTTACAGATACGCAGTATTTT
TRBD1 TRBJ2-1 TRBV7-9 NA CASSLSGQGFNEQFF TGTGCCAGCAGCTTATCGGGACAGGGGTTCAATGAGCAGTTCTTC
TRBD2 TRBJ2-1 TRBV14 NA CASSQGLDTEQFF TGTGCCAGCAGCCAGGGACTAGACACTGAGCAGTTCTTC
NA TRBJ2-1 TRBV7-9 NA CASSLSDEQFF TGTGCCAGCAGCTTAAGCGATGAGCAGTTCTTC
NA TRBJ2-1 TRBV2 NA CASSDDRANEQFF TGTGCCAGCAGTGATGACAGAGCTAATGAGCAGTTCTTC
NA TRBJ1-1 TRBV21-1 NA CASSKARDRNTEAFF TGTGCCAGCAGCAAAGCACGGGACAGGAACACTGAAGCTTTCTTT
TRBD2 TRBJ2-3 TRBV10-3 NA CAISLSGGSTDTQYF TGTGCCATCAGTTTAAGCGGGGGGAGCACAGATACGCAGTATTTT
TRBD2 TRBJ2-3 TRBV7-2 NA CASSSLTSGTDTQYF TGTGCCAGCAGCTCCCTGACTAGCGGCACAGATACGCAGTATTTT
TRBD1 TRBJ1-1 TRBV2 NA CASRGDRGAPNTEAFF TGTGCCAGCAGGGGGGACAGGGGGGCCCCAAACACTGAAGCTTTCTTT
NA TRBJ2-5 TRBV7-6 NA CASSLGRISQETQYF TGTGCCAGCAGCTTAGGGCGGATTAGCCAAGAGACCCAGTACTTC